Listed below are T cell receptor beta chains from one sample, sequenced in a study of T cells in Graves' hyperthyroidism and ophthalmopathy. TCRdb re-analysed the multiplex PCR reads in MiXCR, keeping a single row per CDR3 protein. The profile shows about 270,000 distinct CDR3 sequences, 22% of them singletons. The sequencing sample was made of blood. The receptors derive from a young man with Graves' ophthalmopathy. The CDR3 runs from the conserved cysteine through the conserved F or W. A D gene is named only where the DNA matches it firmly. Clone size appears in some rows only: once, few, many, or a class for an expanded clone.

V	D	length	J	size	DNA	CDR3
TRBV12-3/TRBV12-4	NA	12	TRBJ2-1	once	TGTGCCAGCAGTCCGTGGCCGCATGAGCAGTTCTTC	CASSPWPHEQFF
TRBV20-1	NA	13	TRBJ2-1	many	TGCAGTGCCATGGCCGGGTTCTACAATGAGCAGTTCTTC	CSAMAGFYNEQFF
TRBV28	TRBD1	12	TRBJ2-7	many	TGTGCCAGCAGAAGGGGGCGGGACGAGCAGTACTTC	CASRRGRDEQYF
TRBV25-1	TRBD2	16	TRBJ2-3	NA	TGTGCCAGCAGTGATAATAGCGGGATGAGGTTCAATACGCAGTATTTT	CASSDNSGMRFNTQYF
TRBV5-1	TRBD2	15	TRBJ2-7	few	TGCGCCAGCAGCTCCGGGACTAGCGGACCGGGGGAGCAGTACTTC	CASSSGTSGPGEQYF
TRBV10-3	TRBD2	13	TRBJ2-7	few	TGTGCCATCAACGGTAGCGGGAGCTACGAGCAGTACTTC	CAINGSGSYEQYF
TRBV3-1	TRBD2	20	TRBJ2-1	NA	TGTGCCACCGCGCGAGGGAGCGGGAAGACTTTCGGACGCTCCTACAATGAGCAGTTCTTC	CATARGSGKTFGRSYNEQFF
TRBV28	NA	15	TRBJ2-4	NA	TGTGCCAGCAGTTCCCGGGGCTTAGCCAAAAACATTCAGTACTTC	CASSSRGLAKNIQYF
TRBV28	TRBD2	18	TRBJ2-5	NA	TGTGCCAGCAGTTCGAACCCGGGACTAGCGGGAGGGTCAAAGACCCAGTACTTC	CASSSNPGLAGGSKTQYF
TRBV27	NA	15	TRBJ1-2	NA	TGTGCCAGCAGTTCCTCAGGGGCAACCGCTGAAGGCTACACCTTC	CASSSSGATAEGYTF
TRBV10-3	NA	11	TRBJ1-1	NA	TGTGCCATCAGCGGACTCACTGAAGCTTTCTTT	CAISGLTEAFF
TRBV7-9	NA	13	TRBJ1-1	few	TGTGCCGGCGAGAGGGGGGTCCACACTGAAGCTTTCTTT	CAGERGVHTEAFF
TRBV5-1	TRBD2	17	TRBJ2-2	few	TGCGCCAGCAGCTCGGGACTAGCGGGAGGGATATCCGGGGAGCTGTTTTTT	CASSSGLAGGISGELFF
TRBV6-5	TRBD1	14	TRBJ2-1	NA	TGTGCCAGCAGTTACCTGGACAGGGCCCCCGAGCAGTTCTTC	CASSYLDRAPEQFF
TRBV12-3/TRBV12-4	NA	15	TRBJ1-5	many	TGTGCCAGCAGTGCCGACTTAAGCGGCAATCAGCCCCAGCATTTT	CASSADLSGNQPQHF
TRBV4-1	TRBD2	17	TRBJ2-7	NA	TGCGCCAGCAGCCCCCGGGGTAGCGGGAGGACTAGCTACGAGCAGTACTTC	CASSPRGSGRTSYEQYF
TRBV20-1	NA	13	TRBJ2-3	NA	TGCAGTGCTCCCTACCATCAGAGAGATACGCAGTATTTT	CSAPYHQRDTQYF
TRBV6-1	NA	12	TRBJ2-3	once	TGTGCCAGTCGCTATACTACAGATACGCAGTATTTT	CASRYTTDTQYF
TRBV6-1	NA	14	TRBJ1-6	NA	TGTGCCAGCACCTCATATGGGGGTAATTCACCCCTCCACTTT	CASTSYGGNSPLHF
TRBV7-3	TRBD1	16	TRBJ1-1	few	TGTGCCAGCAGTTTCTCGGCCGGGACAGGGGCCACTGAAGCTTTCTTT	CASSFSAGTGATEAFF
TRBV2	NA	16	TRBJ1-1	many	TGTGCCAGCAGTGTTTCCCACCAGCGATCTTACACTGAAGCTTTCTTT	CASSVSHQRSYTEAFF
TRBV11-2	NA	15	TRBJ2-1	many	TGTGCCAGCAGCTTAGGGGGGGAGAGGGGCAATGAGCAGTTCTTC	CASSLGGERGNEQFF
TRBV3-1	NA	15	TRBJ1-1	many	TGTGCCAGCAGCCAAGATGTCGACAACCACACTGAAGCTTTCTTT	CASSQDVDNHTEAFF
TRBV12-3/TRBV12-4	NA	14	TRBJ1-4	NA	TGTGCCAGCGGCCTACAGTCAGCTAATGAAAAACTGTTTTTT	CASGLQSANEKLFF
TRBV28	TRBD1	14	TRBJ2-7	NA	TGTGCCAGCAGGCCATATGGGACAGGGGACGAGCAGTACTTC	CASRPYGTGDEQYF
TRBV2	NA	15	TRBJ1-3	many	TGTGCCAGCAGTGTATCTCAGGGGATCGGAAACACCATATATTTT	CASSVSQGIGNTIYF
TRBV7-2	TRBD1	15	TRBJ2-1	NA	TGTGCCAGCAGAGAAGGACAGGGGTCGTCCGGTGAGCAGTTCTTC	CASREGQGSSGEQFF
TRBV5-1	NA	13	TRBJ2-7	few	TGCGCCAGCAGCAAGACTGCGACCTACGAGCAGTACTTC	CASSKTATYEQYF
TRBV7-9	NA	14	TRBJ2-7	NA	TGTGCCAGCAGCCATAAGGGGATATCCTACGAGCAGTACTTC	CASSHKGISYEQYF
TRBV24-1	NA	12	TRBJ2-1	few	TGTGCCACCAGTGATGTCGTGGATGAGCAGTTCTTC	CATSDVVDEQFF
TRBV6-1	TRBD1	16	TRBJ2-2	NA	TGTGCCAGCAGCCTGGACAGGCGCGTAAGCACCGGGGAGCTGTTTTTT	CASSLDRRVSTGELFF
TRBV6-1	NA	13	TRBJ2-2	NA	TGTGCCAGCAGTGAAGGTTTAACCGGGGAGCTGTTTTTT	CASSEGLTGELFF
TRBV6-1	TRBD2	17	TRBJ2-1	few	TGTGCCAGCAGTCCCGTAAGCTTAGCGGGAGTGAATGATGAGCAGTTCTTC	CASSPVSLAGVNDEQFF
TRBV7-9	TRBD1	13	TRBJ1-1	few	TGTGCCAGCGGCCCGACAGGGGACACTGAAGCTTTCTTT	CASGPTGDTEAFF